The clone carrying this T cell receptor (beta chain) was picked up one time. Libraries were prepared by immunoSEQ multiplex PCR; TCRdb keeps only in-frame clonotypes and omits some of them. The sample consists of roughly 46,000 clones, approximately 80% of them appearing once. This sample was included in a study of blood T cell repertoires in COVID-19. In germline, CDR1 is LNHDA, CDR2 SQIVND (reference sequence). Trimming removed 7 bases at V and 3 bases at J, with 18 bases between. This CDR3 spans 15 amino acids. Sample: peripheral blood. The source is a man aged 55-75 years with acute or convalescent COVID-19. The V and J genes are TRBV19 and TRBJ1-2; D is undetermined. The CDR3 nucleotides are TGTGCCAGTACCTCCAATTCGGGAGGGTACTATGGCTACACCTTC. Translating gives CASTSNSGGYYGYTF. The full variable domain, with the rest looked up from reference TRBV19 and TRBJ1-2, is DGGITQSPKYLFRKEGQNVTLSCEQNLNHDAMYWYRQDPGQGLRLIYYSQIVNDFQKGDIAEGYSVSREKKESFPLTVTSAQKNPTAFYLCASTSNSGGYYGYTFGSGTRLTVV.